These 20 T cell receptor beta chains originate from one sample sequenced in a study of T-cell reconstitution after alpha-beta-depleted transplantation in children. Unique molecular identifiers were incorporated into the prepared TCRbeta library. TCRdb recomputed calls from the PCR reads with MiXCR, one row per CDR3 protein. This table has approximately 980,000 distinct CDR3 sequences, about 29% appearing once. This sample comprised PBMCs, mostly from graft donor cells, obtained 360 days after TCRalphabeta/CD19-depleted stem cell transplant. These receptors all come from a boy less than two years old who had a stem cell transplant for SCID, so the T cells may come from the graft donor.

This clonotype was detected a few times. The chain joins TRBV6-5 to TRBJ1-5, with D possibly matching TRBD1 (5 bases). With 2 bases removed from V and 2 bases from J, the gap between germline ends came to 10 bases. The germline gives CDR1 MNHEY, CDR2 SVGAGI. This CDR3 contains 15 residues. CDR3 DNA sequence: TGTGCCAGCAGTTACGCCAGGGCTGGCAATCAGCCCCAGCATTTT. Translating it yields CASSYARAGNQPQHF.

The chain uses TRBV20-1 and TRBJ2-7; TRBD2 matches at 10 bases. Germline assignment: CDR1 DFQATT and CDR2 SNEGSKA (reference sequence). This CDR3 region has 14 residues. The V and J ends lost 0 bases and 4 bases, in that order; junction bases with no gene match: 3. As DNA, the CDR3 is TGCAGTGCTAGAGATACTAGCGGGATGTACGAGCAGTACTTC. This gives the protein CSARDTSGMYEQYF.

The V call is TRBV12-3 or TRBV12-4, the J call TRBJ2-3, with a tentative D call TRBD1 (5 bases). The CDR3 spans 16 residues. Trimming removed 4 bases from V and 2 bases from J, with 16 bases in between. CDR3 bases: TGTGCCAGCAGTTCCAACCAGGGTTTCTTCACAGATACGCAGTATTTT. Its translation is CASSSNQGFFTDTQYF.

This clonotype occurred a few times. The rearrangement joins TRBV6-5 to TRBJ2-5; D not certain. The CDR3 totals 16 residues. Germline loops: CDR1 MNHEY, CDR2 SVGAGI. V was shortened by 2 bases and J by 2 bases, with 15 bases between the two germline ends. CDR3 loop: CASSYASAIEQETQYF. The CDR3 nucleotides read TGTGCCAGCAGTTACGCCTCAGCTATCGAACAAGAGACCCAGTACTTC.

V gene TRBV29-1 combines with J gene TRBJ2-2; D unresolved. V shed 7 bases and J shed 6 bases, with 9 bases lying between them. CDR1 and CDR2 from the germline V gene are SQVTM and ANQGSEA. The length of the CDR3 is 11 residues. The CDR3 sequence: CSGKKSGELFF. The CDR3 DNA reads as TGCAGCGGTAAGAAGTCCGGGGAGCTGTTTTTT.

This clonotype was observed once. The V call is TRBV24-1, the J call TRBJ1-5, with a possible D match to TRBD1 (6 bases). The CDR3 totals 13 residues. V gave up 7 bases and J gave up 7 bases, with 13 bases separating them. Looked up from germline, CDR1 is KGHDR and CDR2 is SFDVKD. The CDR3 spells CATSRGDAQPQHF. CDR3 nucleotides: TGTGCCACCAGCAGGGGAGACGCGCAGCCCCAGCATTTT.

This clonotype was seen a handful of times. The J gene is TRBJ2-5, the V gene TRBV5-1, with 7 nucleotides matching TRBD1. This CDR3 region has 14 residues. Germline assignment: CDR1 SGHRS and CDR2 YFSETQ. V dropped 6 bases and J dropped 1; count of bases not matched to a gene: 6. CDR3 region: CASKRDSGQETQYF. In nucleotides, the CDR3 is TGCGCCAGCAAACGGGACAGCGGCCAAGAGACCCAGTACTTC.

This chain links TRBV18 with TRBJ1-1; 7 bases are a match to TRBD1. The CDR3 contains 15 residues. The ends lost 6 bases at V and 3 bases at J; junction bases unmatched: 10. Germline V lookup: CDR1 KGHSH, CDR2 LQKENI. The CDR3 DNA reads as TGTGCCAGCTCGGTTTCTACAGGGGTTGACACTGAAGCTTTCTTT. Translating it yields CASSVSTGVDTEAFF.

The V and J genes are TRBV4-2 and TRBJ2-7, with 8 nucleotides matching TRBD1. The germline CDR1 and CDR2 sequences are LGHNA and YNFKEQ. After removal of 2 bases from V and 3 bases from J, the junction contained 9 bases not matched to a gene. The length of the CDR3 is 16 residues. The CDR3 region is CASSQLMGQEDYEQYF. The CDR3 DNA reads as TGTGCCAGCAGCCAACTTATGGGACAGGAGGACTACGAGCAGTACTTC.

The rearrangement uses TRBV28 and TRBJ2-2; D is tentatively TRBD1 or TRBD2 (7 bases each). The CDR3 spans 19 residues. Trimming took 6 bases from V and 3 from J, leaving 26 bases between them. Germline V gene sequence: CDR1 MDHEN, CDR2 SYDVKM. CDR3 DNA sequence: TGTGCCAGCAGCCCCGGACAGGACACTAGCGTACGGGACACCGGGGAGCTGTTTTTT. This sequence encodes CASSPGQDTSVRDTGELFF. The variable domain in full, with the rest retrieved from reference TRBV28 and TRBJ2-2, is DVKVTQSSRYLVKRTGEKVFLECVQDMDHENMFWYRQDPGLGLRLIYFSYDVKMKEKGDIPEGYSVSREKKERFSLILESASTNQTSMYLCASSPGQDTSVRDTGELFFGEGSRLTVL.

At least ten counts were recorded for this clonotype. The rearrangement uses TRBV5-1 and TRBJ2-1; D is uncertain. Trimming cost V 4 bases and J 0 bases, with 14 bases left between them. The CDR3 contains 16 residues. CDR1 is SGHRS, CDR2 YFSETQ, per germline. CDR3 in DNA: TGCGCCAGCAGCCCCCGGGCGGAGAGCTCCTACAATGAGCAGTTCTTC. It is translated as CASSPRAESSYNEQFF.

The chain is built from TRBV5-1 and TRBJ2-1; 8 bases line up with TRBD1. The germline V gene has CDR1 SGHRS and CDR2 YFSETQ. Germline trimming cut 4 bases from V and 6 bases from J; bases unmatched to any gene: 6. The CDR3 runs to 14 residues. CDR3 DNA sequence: TGCGCCAGCAGCCCGGGACAGGTCTCCAATGAGCAGTTCTTC. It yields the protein CASSPGQVSNEQFF.

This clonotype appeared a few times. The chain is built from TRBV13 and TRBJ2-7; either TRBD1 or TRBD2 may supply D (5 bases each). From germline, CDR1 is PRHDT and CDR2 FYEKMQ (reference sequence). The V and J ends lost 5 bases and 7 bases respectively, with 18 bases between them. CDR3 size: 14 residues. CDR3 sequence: CASSLAGAGREQYF. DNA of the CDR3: TGTGCCAGCAGCCTAGCCGGGGCAGGGCGGGAGCAGTACTTC.

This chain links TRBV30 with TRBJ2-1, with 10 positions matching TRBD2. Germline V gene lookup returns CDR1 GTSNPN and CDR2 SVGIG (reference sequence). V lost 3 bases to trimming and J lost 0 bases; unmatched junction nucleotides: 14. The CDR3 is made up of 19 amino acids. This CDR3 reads CAWRTLSGGAKGSYNEQFF. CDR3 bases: TGTGCCTGGAGGACACTAAGCGGGGGGGCAAAAGGCTCCTACAATGAGCAGTTCTTC.

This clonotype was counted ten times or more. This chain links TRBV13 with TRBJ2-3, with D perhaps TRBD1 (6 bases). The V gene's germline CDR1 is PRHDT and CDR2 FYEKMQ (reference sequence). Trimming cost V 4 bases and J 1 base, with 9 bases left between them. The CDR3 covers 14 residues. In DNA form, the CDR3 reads TGTGCCAGCAGCTCCCGACAGGGCACAGATACGCAGTATTTT. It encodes CASSSRQGTDTQYF.

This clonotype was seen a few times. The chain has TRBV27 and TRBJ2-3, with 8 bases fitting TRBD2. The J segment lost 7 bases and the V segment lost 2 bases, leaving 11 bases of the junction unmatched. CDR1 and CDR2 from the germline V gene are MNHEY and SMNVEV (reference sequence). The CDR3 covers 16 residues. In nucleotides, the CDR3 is TGTGCCAGCAGTTTAGTAGCGGGGACCTATACTAATACGCAGTATTTT. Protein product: CASSLVAGTYTNTQYF.

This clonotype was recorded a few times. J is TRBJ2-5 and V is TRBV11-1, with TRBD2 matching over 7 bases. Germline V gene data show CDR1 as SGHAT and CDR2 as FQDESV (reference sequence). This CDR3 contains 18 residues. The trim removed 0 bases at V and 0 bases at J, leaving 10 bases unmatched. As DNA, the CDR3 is TGTGCCAGCAGCTTAGCACCATTTACTAGCGCTTACCAAGAGACCCAGTACTTC. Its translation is CASSLAPFTSAYQETQYF.

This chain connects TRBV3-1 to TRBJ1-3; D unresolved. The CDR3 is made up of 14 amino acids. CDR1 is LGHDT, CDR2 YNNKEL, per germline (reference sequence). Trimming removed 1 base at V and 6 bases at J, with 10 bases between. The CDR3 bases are TGTGCCAGCAGCCAAGGAGGAGCGGTAAACACCATATATTTT. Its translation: CASSQGGAVNTIYF.

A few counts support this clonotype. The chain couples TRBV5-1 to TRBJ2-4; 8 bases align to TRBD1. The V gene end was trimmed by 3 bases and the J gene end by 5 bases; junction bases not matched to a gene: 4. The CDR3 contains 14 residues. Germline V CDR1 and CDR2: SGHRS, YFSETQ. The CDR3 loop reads CASSSHRGENIQYF. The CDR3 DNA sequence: TGCGCCAGCAGCTCCCACAGGGGGGAAAACATTCAGTACTTC.

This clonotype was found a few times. Written as DNA, the CDR3 is TGCAGTGCGGGACGGGGCTCCTCACCCACAGATACGCAGTATTTT. This codes for CSAGRGSSPTDTQYF. The J gene is TRBJ2-3, the V gene TRBV20-1; D is perhaps TRBD1 or TRBD2 (5 bases each). The CDR3 has 15 residues. Germline CDR1 reads DFQATT; CDR2 reads SNEGSKA (reference sequence). Trimming left V 6 bases short and J 2 bases short, with 18 bases between.